The 4 T cell receptor beta chains presented below share a single source sample, sequenced in a study of human T cells and chemical hapten exposure. Time point noted: pre-sensitization, week 0. Sample treatment: therapeutic diphenylcyclopropenone sensitization with weekly scalp DPC. TCRdb used MiXCR to reprocess the RACE reads, holding one entry per CDR3 protein. Of 180,000 or so distinct CDR3 sequences in the sample, approximately 29% were seen once. The material was whole blood, obtained in connection with sensitization to the hapten diphenylcyclopropenone (DPC). The receptors come from a woman in her twenties or thirties with alopecia areata. Some clones in this sample may be carry-over from other donors' samples.

This chain uses TRBV4-1 with TRBJ1-6; D is undetermined. The V gene lost 0 bases and the J gene lost 7 bases, with 16 bases spanning the gap. Germline V gene lookup returns CDR1 MGHRA and CDR2 YSYEKL. There are 17 residues in the CDR3. The CDR3 DNA sequence: TGCGCCAGCAGCCAAGAGGTCAGTGCACTGCAAAATTCACCCCTCCACTTT. Translation: CASSQEVSALQNSPLHF.

The chain joins TRBV2 to TRBJ2-3, with 7 bases matching TRBD1. Per germline, CDR1 SNHLY and CDR2 FYNNEI. The CDR3 is 14 amino acids. The trim removed 8 bases at V and 2 bases at J, leaving 7 bases unmatched. The CDR3 sequence: CASQVGTATDTQYF. As DNA, the CDR3 is TGTGCCAGCCAAGTAGGGACAGCCACAGATACGCAGTATTTT.

This clonotype was seen a handful of times. V gene TRBV4-3 combines with J gene TRBJ1-1; D uncertain. The germline gives CDR1 LGHNA, CDR2 YSLEER. V shed 0 bases and J shed 5 bases, with 13 bases lying between them. The CDR3 runs 15 residues. Here the CDR3 reads CASSQDRSGKTEAFF. The DNA for the CDR3 is TGCGCCAGCAGCCAAGATCGAAGCGGGAAGACTGAAGCTTTCTTT.

The CDR3 DNA sequence: TGCAGCGGTTGGACCCCAACTAGCGGGCTGTACAATGAGCAGTTCTTC. This sequence encodes CSGWTPTSGLYNEQFF. The chain employs TRBV29-1 and TRBJ2-1, with TRBD2 identical over 9 bases. This CDR3 is built from 16 residues. V lost 7 bases and J lost 4; bases outside the gene matches: 14. CDR1 is SQVTM, CDR2 ANQGSEA, per germline.